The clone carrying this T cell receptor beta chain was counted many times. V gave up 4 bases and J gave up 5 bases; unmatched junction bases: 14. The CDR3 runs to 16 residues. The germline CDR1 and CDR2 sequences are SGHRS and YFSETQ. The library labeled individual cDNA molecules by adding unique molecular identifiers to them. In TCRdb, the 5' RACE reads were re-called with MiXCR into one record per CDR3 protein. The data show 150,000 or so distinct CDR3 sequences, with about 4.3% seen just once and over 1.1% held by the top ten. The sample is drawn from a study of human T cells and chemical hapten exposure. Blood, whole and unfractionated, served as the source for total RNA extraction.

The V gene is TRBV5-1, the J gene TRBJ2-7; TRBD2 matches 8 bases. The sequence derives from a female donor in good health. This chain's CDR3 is CASSPSGGRGNHEQYF. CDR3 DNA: TGCGCCAGCAGCCCGTCGGGAGGGAGGGGGAACCACGAGCAGTACTTC.